This T cell receptor (beta chain) was captured by sequencing in a study of control samples from healthy donors and cancer patients. TCRdb keeps only in-frame clones here, not all; method: immunoSEQ multiplex PCR. The table has some 130,000 clones, approximately 86% seen once; the top ten hold just over 8.5%. The CDR3 is 15 amino acids. Germline V gene lookup returns CDR1 SGHNT and CDR2 YYREEE (reference sequence). Trimming cost V 4 bases and J 5 bases; bases outside gene matches: 6. The J gene is TRBJ2-2, the V gene TRBV5-4; 9 bases fit TRBD2. The TCR was taken from a woman in her twenties or thirties in good health. The material sequenced was blood. CDR3: CASSNSGSGTGELFF. The CDR3 DNA reads TGTGCCAGCAGCAATAGCGGGAGTGGGACCGGGGAGCTGTTTTTT.